This TCR beta chain was sequenced in a study of Ad26.COV2.S vaccination and SARS-CoV-2 variants. The ends were cut back, 5 bases at V and 1 base at J, with 10 bases in the middle. The germline V gene has CDR1 SEHNR and CDR2 FQNEAQ (reference sequence). This CDR3 is built from 14 residues. Here immunoSEQ multiplex PCR was the method, and the copy in TCRdb shows in-frame clones only, minus some. The sample carries a few hundred thousand clones, approximately 89% recorded once. Treatment here: about 20 received Ad26.COV2.S at low or high dose, single or two shots; about five received placebo; per-sample allocation not given. Sampling happened 63 days after the first vaccine or placebo injection.

The genes are TRBV7-9 and TRBJ2-3; no clear D gene. This receptor was taken from a person between 18 and 65 years old who received the Ad26.COV2.S COVID-19 vaccine or a placebo. The sample here was peripheral blood, taken in a trial of Ad26.COV2.S vaccine versus placebo. This CDR3 is CASSPGRGTDTQYF. The CDR3 DNA is TGTGCCAGCAGCCCCGGACGGGGCACAGATACGCAGTATTTT.